The present T cell receptor (beta chain) was sequenced within a study of human T cells and chemical hapten exposure (TCRdb year 2021). Background for the entire study: For sensitization, 2% DPC in acetone was applied to a roughly 2 cm by roughly 2 cm area of upper inner arm skin. Approximately 28 alopecia patients gave blood for TCR sequencing at one to four time points (pre-sensitization, 2, 6 and 24 weeks). From each blood RNA sample, both TCR alpha and TCR beta chains were sequenced. Most of the patients in the cohort were female, and the cohort covered alopecia areata with under or over 50% scalp involvement, alopecia totalis and alopecia universalis. Throughout the study period of roughly five months, patients also received therapeutic DPC doses to the scalp every week. Patient blood was sampled pre-sensitization (week 0) and at 2, 6 and about 24 weeks after DPC sensitization. This study followed changes in the peripheral blood TCR repertoire in vivo during primary and secondary sensitization of alopecia patients to the hapten diphenylcyclopropenone (DPC). Libraries were pooled for sequencing, and per-sample TCR yields varied mainly because of small differences in library volumes within the pool. Patch tests used Finn chambers with 0.01% DPC on the upper back, scored after 6 days by International Contact Dermatitis Research Group standards. Study-level results and caveats: Expanded TCRs formed significantly more large CDR3 similarity clusters than pre-sensitization or healthy control sets, consistent with antigen-driven responses. After repeated subsampling, the strength of the expansion versus patch-test correlation and the threshold at which it became significant changed. Patch test score correlated positively with the number of PT1 expanded TCRs, reaching significance at thresholds 8, 16 and 32 but not at 4. Alopecia, a presumed autoimmune disease, was present in all patients, so the immune response of the patients might differ from that of healthy individuals. No change with DPC sensitization was found in the number of TCRs above 1 in 1000 frequency, and no evidence of global repertoire structure alterations was found.

This clonotype is medium-sized (0.01 to 0.1%) in its sample. There is no known antigen for this receptor. The input lacks base qualities; no much larger clone sits a single base away. Receptors were amplified or captured by RACE. This sample was sequenced with a NextSeq 500. Library preparation attached unique molecular identifiers to individual cDNA molecules for quantitative, reproducible TCR counting. Concerning the study's data processing: The median number of TCRs per sample was approximately 93,000, ranging from about 23,224 to 690,600. The Decombinator software suite was used to annotate V, J and CDR3 in the TCR reads. To make PS versus PT1 abundance plots, every sample was subsampled to the same number of TCRs (28,000). Expanded TCRs were defined as absent before sensitization and observed at least eight times at the 2-week time point. TCRdb applied fastp at Q25 and MiXCR to the public reads, then kept only in-frame beta chains. Every entry covers one CDR3 protein and lists the most common genes and DNA from its rows. The V and J calls were not made by the authors but by TCRdb's processing. This sample gives some 36,000 distinct CDR3 sequences in total; approximately 9.5% of them show up just once. The ten top clones hold 26% of the sample.

Read against the paper, the sample's time point label means: patch test 3, about 24 weeks after DPC sensitization. In the paper's terms, the treatment or condition label means: therapeutic diphenylcyclopropenone sensitization with weekly scalp DPC. Total RNA was extracted from unfractionated whole blood collected in Tempus Blood RNA tubes. At each patch-test visit, blood was drawn before the patch test was applied. To be eligible, patients had to be aged 18 to 70, diagnosed with alopecia and judged suitable for DPC therapy, while pregnant patients were excluded. The material was whole blood, obtained in connection with sensitization to the hapten diphenylcyclopropenone (DPC). This TCR came from a man aged 50 or older with alopecia areata. Some clones in this sample may be carry-over from other donors' samples.

The CDR3 is CASSLAGPDTQYF. In nucleotides, the sequence is TGTGCCAGCAGTTTAGCGGGTCCAGATACGCAGTATTTT. The chain is encoded by TRBV28 joined to TRBJ2-3; TRBD2 is a possible D gene, resting on 5 matching bases. At the junction V is shortened by 2 bases and J by 4 bases, with 7 bases in between. From the cysteine through the phenylalanine, the CDR3 covers 13 amino acids. The DNA shown is the 39-base CDR3, in frame from base 1. From a lookup of the germline V gene, CDR1 and CDR2 are MDHEN and SYDVKM.